The present T cell receptor beta chain was sequenced within a study of T cell responses to AZD1222 COVID-19 vaccine. Across the study: Doses given second, at about 4 or about 12 weeks, were pooled.

CDR3 length equals 13 residues. CDR1 is MNHEY, CDR2 SVGAGI, per germline. V lost 6 bases to trimming and J lost 5 bases; unmatched junction nucleotides: 3. Profiled with immunoSEQ multiplex PCR; TCRdb holds only in-frame clones, not every one. The table includes some 100,000 clones, roughly 91% detected once. The chain joins TRBV6-5 to TRBJ1-5, with TRBD1 identical over 8 bases. Sequenced material: peripheral blood, taken on day 0 of AZD1222 vaccination. This receptor was taken from an adult in good health. The CDR3 nucleotides read TGTGCCAGCAGACCAGGGGGCGATCAGCCCCAGCATTTT. Its translation: CASRPGGDQPQHF.